Below, 9 T cell receptor beta chains from the same sample are listed, as sequenced in a study of T-cell reconstitution after alpha-beta-depleted transplantation in children. During its preparation, the TCRbeta library received unique molecular identifiers. Via MiXCR, TCRdb re-called the PCR reads, giving one row per CDR3 protein. Altogether fewer than 400,000 distinct CDR3 sequences are present, 23% being singletons, with the ten largest covering 10% to 11%. Sample: PBMCs, mostly from graft donor cells, taken 180 days after TCRalphabeta/CD19-depleted stem cell transplant. The receptors were gathered from a male patient between 10 and 17 years old who had a stem cell transplant for acute lymphoblastic leukemia, so the T cells may come from the graft donor.

The chain combines TRBV4-1 with TRBJ2-7; TRBD2 matches at 8 bases. The CDR3 has 14 amino acids. Germline trimming cut 9 bases from V and 1 base from J; bases unmatched to any gene: 8. Looked up from germline, CDR1 is MGHRA and CDR2 is YSYEKL. The CDR3 is CASSGLVRSYEQYF. The CDR3 region has the DNA TGCGCCAGTTCGGGACTAGTAAGGTCCTACGAGCAGTACTTC.

The chain employs TRBV18 and TRBJ2-5, with 8 bases aligning to TRBD1. This CDR3 has 14 amino acids. Looked up from germline, CDR1 is KGHSH and CDR2 is LQKENI. V shed 4 bases, J shed 4 bases, and the junction held 5 bases outside the gene matches. This chain's CDR3 is CASSHGTGGETQYF. The CDR3 coding sequence is TGTGCCAGCTCACACGGGACAGGTGGAGAGACCCAGTACTTC.

The V and J genes are TRBV15 and TRBJ2-7, with 13 bases matching TRBD2. Germline V gene sequence: CDR1 LNHNV, CDR2 YYDKDF (reference sequence). The ends lost 1 base at V and 3 bases at J; junction bases unmatched: 3. CDR3 length equals 16 residues. The CDR3 DNA reads TGTGCCACCAGCAGAGGGACTAGCGGGAGAATCTACGAGCAGTACTTC. It codes for CATSRGTSGRIYEQYF. The full variable domain, completed using reference TRBV15 and TRBJ2-7, is DAMVIQNPRYQVTQFGKPVTLSCSQTLNHNVMYWYQQKSSQAPKLLFHYYDKDFNNEADTPDNFQSRRPNTSFCFLDIRSPGLGDTAMYLCATSRGTSGRIYEQYFGPGTRLTVT.

This sequence joins TRBV29-1 and TRBJ2-7, with unresolved D. V lost 3 bases to trimming and J lost 3 bases, with 6 bases between them. CDR1 and CDR2 (germline): SQVTM, ANQGSEA. The CDR3 loop spans 11 amino acids. The CDR3 region has the DNA TGCAGCGTTGAGTTCAGCTACGAGCAGTACTTC. Its protein is CSVEFSYEQYF.

V usage is TRBV5-1 and J usage is TRBJ2-1; D gene uncertain. The CDR3 totals 13 residues. Trimming took 4 bases from V and 7 from J, leaving 12 bases between them. Germline loops: CDR1 SGHRS, CDR2 YFSETQ. The CDR3 DNA follows: TGCGCCAGCAGCCCCCAGACTGAAAATGAGCAGTTCTTC. Its protein is CASSPQTENEQFF.

The rearrangement uses TRBV20-1 and TRBJ2-4; D possibly matches TRBD1 or TRBD2 (5 bases each). This CDR3 is 13 amino acids long. Germline CDR1 DFQATT, CDR2 SNEGSKA (reference sequence). V lost 5 bases to trimming and J lost 10 bases, with 18 bases between them. The CDR3 DNA sequence: TGCAGTGCTTCATGGACTCCCGAGGGGATTCAGTACTTC. Its translation: CSASWTPEGIQYF.

This clonotype was counted between two and nine times. The chain employs TRBV27 and TRBJ1-1; 12 bases align to TRBD1. V trimming: 4 bases; J trimming: 0 bases; junction bases outside the gene matches: 3. The germline gives CDR1 MNHEY, CDR2 SMNVEV (reference sequence). This CDR3 spans 16 amino acids. The CDR3 region has the DNA TGTGCCAGCAGTTGGGACAGGGGGCTGATGAACACTGAAGCTTTCTTT. Protein product: CASSWDRGLMNTEAFF.

This chain uses TRBV4-1 with TRBJ2-7; the match to TRBD2 covers 8 bases. This CDR3 region has 17 residues. The V gene end was trimmed by 4 bases and the J gene end by 3 bases; junction bases not matched to a gene: 14. Germline V gene lookup returns CDR1 MGHRA and CDR2 YSYEKL. This chain's CDR3 is CASSPIRAAGDLYEQYF. CDR3 nucleotide sequence: TGCGCCAGCAGCCCCATCCGGGCAGCGGGAGACCTCTACGAGCAGTACTTC.

This chain connects TRBV20-1 to TRBJ2-5; D is undetermined. V lost 3 bases and J 4 bases, leaving 24 bases between the germline ends. Germline-derived CDR1 and CDR2 are DFQATT and SNEGSKA (reference sequence). This CDR3 has 17 amino acids. The CDR3 here is CSARTQPGRSGGETQYF. CDR3 sequence (DNA): TGCAGTGCTAGGACGCAACCAGGCCGATCGGGTGGAGAGACCCAGTACTTC.